These T cell receptor beta chains were read from a single sample in a study of blood T cell repertoires in COVID-19. Here immunoSEQ multiplex PCR was the method, and the copy in TCRdb shows in-frame clones only, minus some. The table lists some 330,000 clones, approximately 87% of them singletons. Sequenced material: peripheral blood. These receptors originate from a woman in her forties or fifties with active or convalescent COVID-19. CDR3s include the opening cysteine and the closing phenylalanine or tryptophan. The D gene is left open where the match is weak. Only some rows state a clone size, as once, few, many or a class for expanded clones.

D gene: NA
J gene: TRBJ2-7
clone size: once
V gene: TRBV2
CDR3 DNA: TGTGCCAGCAGTTCGGGTCCAGAGTACGAGCAGTACTTC
CDR3 protein: CASSSGPEYEQYF

D gene: NA
J gene: TRBJ1-2
clone size: NA
V gene: TRBV4-3
CDR3 DNA: TGCGCCAGCAGCCAATTTGCCGGCTATGGCTACACCTTC
CDR3 protein: CASSQFAGYGYTF

D gene: NA
J gene: TRBJ2-7
clone size: few
V gene: TRBV4-3
CDR3 DNA: TGCGCCAGCAGCCCTCTAAAGGGAGACACTCCCTACGAGCAGTACTTC
CDR3 protein: CASSPLKGDTPYEQYF

D gene: NA
J gene: TRBJ2-3
clone size: NA
V gene: TRBV9
CDR3 DNA: TGTGCCAGCAGCGTAGCTCAGGCCGCAGATACGCAGTATTTT
CDR3 protein: CASSVAQAADTQYF

D gene: NA
J gene: TRBJ1-3
clone size: NA
V gene: TRBV30
CDR3 DNA: TGTGCCTGGAGTGGACAGTTGTTCTCTGGAAACACCATATATTTT
CDR3 protein: CAWSGQLFSGNTIYF

D gene: TRBD2
J gene: TRBJ2-1
clone size: once
V gene: TRBV7-3
CDR3 DNA: TGTGCCAGCAGCTCTCTAGCGGGAGCTGGTGAGCAGTTCTTC
CDR3 protein: CASSSLAGAGEQFF

D gene: TRBD1
J gene: TRBJ2-1
clone size: NA
V gene: TRBV9
CDR3 DNA: TGTGCCAGCAGCGCGACACTTACAGGGGGGAATGAGCAGTTCTTC
CDR3 protein: CASSATLTGGNEQFF

D gene: NA
J gene: TRBJ1-1
clone size: NA
V gene: TRBV19
CDR3 DNA: TGTGCCAGTACCCCGACCCCCGACAGGGAAGCTTTCTTT
CDR3 protein: CASTPTPDREAFF

D gene: NA
J gene: TRBJ1-5
clone size: once
V gene: TRBV5-1
CDR3 DNA: TGCGCCAGCAGCTTACAAACGGGACAGCCCCAGCATTTT
CDR3 protein: CASSLQTGQPQHF

D gene: TRBD2
J gene: TRBJ2-5
clone size: NA
V gene: TRBV10-3
CDR3 DNA: TGTGCCATCAGTGAGGGCGGGGGGCAAGAGACCCAGTACTTC
CDR3 protein: CAISEGGGQETQYF

D gene: TRBD1
J gene: TRBJ2-7
clone size: few
V gene: TRBV2
CDR3 DNA: TGTGCCAGCGGAGACCCCGGACAGGGACCCGCGACGGGGCAGTACTTC
CDR3 protein: CASGDPGQGPATGQYF

D gene: TRBD2
J gene: TRBJ2-5
clone size: NA
V gene: TRBV28
CDR3 DNA: TGTGCCAGCAGCGGAGCGGGGACGGGTAAAGAGACCCAGTACTTC
CDR3 protein: CASSGAGTGKETQYF

D gene: NA
J gene: TRBJ2-1
clone size: once
V gene: TRBV7-9
CDR3 DNA: TGTGCCAGCAGCTTAGGATATCAGGGGCAGGGAAGCCTAATAGAGCAGTTCTTC
CDR3 protein: CASSLGYQGQGSLIEQFF

D gene: TRBD1
J gene: TRBJ2-7
clone size: NA
V gene: TRBV28
CDR3 DNA: TGTGCCAGCAGTTTCACCGACAGGGAACCCGCCTACGAGCAGTACTTC
CDR3 protein: CASSFTDREPAYEQYF

D gene: NA
J gene: TRBJ1-5
clone size: NA
V gene: TRBV30
CDR3 DNA: TGTGCCTGGAGTGACCGGGGGCAGCCCCAGCATTTT
CDR3 protein: CAWSDRGQPQHF

D gene: TRBD1
J gene: TRBJ1-2
clone size: few
V gene: TRBV7-9
CDR3 DNA: TGTGCCAGCAGCGACACGGAGGGGGCTTATGGCTACACCTTC
CDR3 protein: CASSDTEGAYGYTF

D gene: NA
J gene: TRBJ2-7
clone size: NA
V gene: TRBV19
CDR3 DNA: TGTGCCAGTAGTCTCACTACAGGGTCAAACTACGAGCAGTACTTC
CDR3 protein: CASSLTTGSNYEQYF

D gene: TRBD1
J gene: TRBJ2-2
clone size: NA
V gene: TRBV3-1/TRBV3-2
CDR3 DNA: TGTGCCAGCAGCCCGGACAGGGAGGCCGGGGAGCTGTTTTTT
CDR3 protein: CASSPDREAGELFF

D gene: NA
J gene: TRBJ2-5
clone size: NA
V gene: TRBV7-2
CDR3 DNA: TGTGCCAGCACCTTGAACTTTCGACAGCCCGGGACCCAGTACTTC
CDR3 protein: CASTLNFRQPGTQYF

D gene: NA
J gene: TRBJ2-3
clone size: NA
V gene: TRBV2
CDR3 DNA: TGTGCCAGCGGGCCCCCAACGTCTAGCGGCACAGATACGCAGTATTTT
CDR3 protein: CASGPPTSSGTDTQYF

D gene: NA
J gene: TRBJ1-6
clone size: NA
V gene: TRBV15
CDR3 DNA: TGTGCCACCAGCAGAGACCCTCCTTCACCCCTCCACTTT
CDR3 protein: CATSRDPPSPLHF

D gene: NA
J gene: TRBJ1-2
clone size: NA
V gene: TRBV7-9
CDR3 DNA: TGTGCCAGCAGCCACGGGGGGGGCGACTATGGCTACACCTTC
CDR3 protein: CASSHGGGDYGYTF

D gene: NA
J gene: TRBJ2-1
clone size: once
V gene: TRBV7-9
CDR3 DNA: TGTGCCAGCAGCTCCGGACTAATATACAATGAGCAGTTCTTC
CDR3 protein: CASSSGLIYNEQFF

D gene: TRBD2
J gene: TRBJ2-1
clone size: NA
V gene: TRBV6-2/TRBV6-3
CDR3 DNA: TGTGCCAGCAGTTTCTACGCGCAGTGGGAGGGTGAGCAGTTCTTC
CDR3 protein: CASSFYAQWEGEQFF

D gene: TRBD1
J gene: TRBJ2-7
clone size: NA
V gene: TRBV11-2
CDR3 DNA: TGTGCCAGCAGCCCGCGGACAGGGGCGGACGACGAGCAGTACTTC
CDR3 protein: CASSPRTGADDEQYF

D gene: NA
J gene: TRBJ1-1
clone size: NA
V gene: TRBV28
CDR3 DNA: TGTGCCAGCTCGGGGAACACTGAAGCTTTCTTT
CDR3 protein: CASSGNTEAFF

D gene: NA
J gene: TRBJ1-2
clone size: NA
V gene: TRBV18
CDR3 DNA: TGTGCCAGCTCCCCCCCTGGACAGAGTGACTATGGCTACACCTTC
CDR3 protein: CASSPPGQSDYGYTF

D gene: TRBD1
J gene: TRBJ1-3
clone size: NA
V gene: TRBV9
CDR3 DNA: TGTGCCAGCAGCGCCCGGACAGGGTTCACTGGAAACACCATATATTTT
CDR3 protein: CASSARTGFTGNTIYF

D gene: NA
J gene: TRBJ2-3
clone size: NA
V gene: TRBV5-4
CDR3 DNA: TGTGCCAGCAGCCTGGGGGGGCGCTGGGTAGATACGCAGTATTTT
CDR3 protein: CASSLGGRWVDTQYF

D gene: NA
J gene: TRBJ2-5
clone size: NA
V gene: TRBV5-4
CDR3 DNA: TGTGCCAGCAGACGAACAGGGGAGACCCAGTACTTC
CDR3 protein: CASRRTGETQYF

D gene: NA
J gene: TRBJ2-2
clone size: NA
V gene: TRBV25-1
CDR3 DNA: TGTGCCAGCAGTGCACAGGGTATCGGCGGGGAGCTGTTTTTT
CDR3 protein: CASSAQGIGGELFF

D gene: NA
J gene: TRBJ2-4
clone size: NA
V gene: TRBV6-2/TRBV6-3
CDR3 DNA: TGTGCCAGCAGTTATAGTTGGAGCATTCAGTACTTC
CDR3 protein: CASSYSWSIQYF

D gene: NA
J gene: TRBJ1-6
clone size: NA
V gene: TRBV12-3/TRBV12-4
CDR3 DNA: TGTGCCAGCAGTTTTCTCAGGGATTCACCCCTCCACTTT
CDR3 protein: CASSFLRDSPLHF

D gene: TRBD1
J gene: TRBJ1-1
clone size: NA
V gene: TRBV6-6
CDR3 DNA: TGTGCCAGCAGTTACGCGACAGGGTTAGCTTTCTTT
CDR3 protein: CASSYATGLAFF

D gene: TRBD2
J gene: TRBJ2-3
clone size: NA
V gene: TRBV7-9
CDR3 DNA: TGTGCCAGCAGCGCCAGCTACCGCGGGGGGACCACAGATACGCAGTATTTT
CDR3 protein: CASSASYRGGTTDTQYF

D gene: TRBD1
J gene: TRBJ1-2
clone size: once
V gene: TRBV6-5
CDR3 DNA: TGTGCCAGCAGTTCCAGGGGGCATGGCTACACCTTC
CDR3 protein: CASSSRGHGYTF

D gene: TRBD1
J gene: TRBJ1-5
clone size: NA
V gene: TRBV7-2
CDR3 DNA: TGTGCCAGCAGCTTTAGAGGGGGCGGGCAGCCCCAGCATTTT
CDR3 protein: CASSFRGGGQPQHF

D gene: NA
J gene: TRBJ1-2
clone size: NA
V gene: TRBV28
CDR3 DNA: TGTGCCAGCAGTGAGGGATATGGCTACACCTTC
CDR3 protein: CASSEGYGYTF

D gene: NA
J gene: TRBJ1-1
clone size: NA
V gene: TRBV28
CDR3 DNA: TGTGCCAGCAGTTTAAGGGGTGGGGCTGAAGCTTTCTTT
CDR3 protein: CASSLRGGAEAFF

D gene: NA
J gene: TRBJ1-5
clone size: once
V gene: TRBV30
CDR3 DNA: TGTGCCTGGAGTCAGCAGGGCGACCAGCCCCAGCATTTT
CDR3 protein: CAWSQQGDQPQHF

D gene: TRBD2
J gene: TRBJ2-5
clone size: NA
V gene: TRBV7-7
CDR3 DNA: TGTGCTAGCAGCTTAGCGGGAGGCCAAGAGACCCAGTACTTC
CDR3 protein: CASSLAGGQETQYF